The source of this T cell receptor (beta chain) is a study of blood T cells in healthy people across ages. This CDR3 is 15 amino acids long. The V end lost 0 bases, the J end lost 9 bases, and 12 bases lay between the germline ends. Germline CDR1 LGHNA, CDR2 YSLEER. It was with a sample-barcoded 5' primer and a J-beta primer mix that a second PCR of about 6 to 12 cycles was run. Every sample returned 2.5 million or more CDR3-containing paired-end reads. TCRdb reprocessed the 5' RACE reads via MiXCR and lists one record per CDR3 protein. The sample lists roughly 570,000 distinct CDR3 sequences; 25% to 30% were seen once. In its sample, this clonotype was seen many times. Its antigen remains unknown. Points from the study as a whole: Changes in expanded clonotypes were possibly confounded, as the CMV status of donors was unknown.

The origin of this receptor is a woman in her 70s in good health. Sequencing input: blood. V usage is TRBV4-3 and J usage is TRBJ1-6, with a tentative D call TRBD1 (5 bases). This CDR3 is CASSQEPRVVSPLHF. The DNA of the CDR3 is TGCGCCAGCAGCCAAGAGCCCAGGGTGGTTTCACCCCTCCACTTT.